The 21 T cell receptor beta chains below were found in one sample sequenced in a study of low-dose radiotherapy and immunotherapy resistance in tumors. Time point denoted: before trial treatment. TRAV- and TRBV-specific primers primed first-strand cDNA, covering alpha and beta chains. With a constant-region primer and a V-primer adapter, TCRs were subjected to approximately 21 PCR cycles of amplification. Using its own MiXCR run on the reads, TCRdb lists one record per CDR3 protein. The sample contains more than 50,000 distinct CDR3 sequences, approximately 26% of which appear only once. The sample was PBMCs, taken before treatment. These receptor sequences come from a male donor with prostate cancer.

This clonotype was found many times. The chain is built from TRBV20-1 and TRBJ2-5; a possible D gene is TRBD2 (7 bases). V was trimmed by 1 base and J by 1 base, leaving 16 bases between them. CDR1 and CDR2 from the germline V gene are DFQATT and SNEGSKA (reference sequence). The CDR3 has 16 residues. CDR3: CSARAGGRGPQETQYF. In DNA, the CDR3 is TGCAGTGCTAGAGCCGGGGGGCGGGGGCCCCAAGAGACCCAGTACTTC.

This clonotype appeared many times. This CDR3 reads CASSLAGTGEETQYF. DNA of the CDR3: TGCGCCAGCAGCCTGGCCGGGACAGGGGAAGAGACCCAGTACTTC. V gene TRBV4-1 combines with J gene TRBJ2-5, with 10 bases aligning to TRBD1. The germline V gene has CDR1 MGHRA and CDR2 YSYEKL. V shed 4 bases, J shed 3 bases, and the junction held 5 bases outside the gene matches. This CDR3 is 15 amino acids long.

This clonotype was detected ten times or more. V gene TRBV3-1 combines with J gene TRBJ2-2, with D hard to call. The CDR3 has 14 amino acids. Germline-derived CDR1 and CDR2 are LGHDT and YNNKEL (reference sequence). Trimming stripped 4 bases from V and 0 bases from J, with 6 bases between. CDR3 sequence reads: CASSRWSNTGELFF. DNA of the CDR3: TGTGCCAGCAGCCGTTGGTCGAACACCGGGGAGCTGTTTTTT.

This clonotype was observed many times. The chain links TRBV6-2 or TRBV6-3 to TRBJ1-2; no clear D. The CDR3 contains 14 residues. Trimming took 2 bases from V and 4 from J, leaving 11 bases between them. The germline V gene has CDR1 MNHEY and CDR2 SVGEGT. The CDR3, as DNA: TGTGCCAGCAGTTACGGTCCGGATTTCTATGGCTACACCTTC. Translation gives CASSYGPDFYGYTF.

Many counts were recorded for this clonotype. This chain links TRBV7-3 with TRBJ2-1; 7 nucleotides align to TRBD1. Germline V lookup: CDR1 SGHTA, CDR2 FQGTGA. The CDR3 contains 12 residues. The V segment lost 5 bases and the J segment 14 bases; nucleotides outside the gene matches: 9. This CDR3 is CASSVPGQWKFF. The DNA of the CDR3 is TGTGCCAGCAGCGTACCGGGACAGTGGAAGTTCTTC.

DNA for the CDR3: TGTGCCAGCAGCGGGACAGCCTACGAGCAGTACTTC. This codes for CASSGTAYEQYF. The V call is TRBV12-3 or TRBV12-4, the J call TRBJ2-7; 7 positions agree with TRBD1. V shed 6 bases and J 2 bases; nucleotides not matched to a gene: 1. This CDR3 is built from 12 residues.

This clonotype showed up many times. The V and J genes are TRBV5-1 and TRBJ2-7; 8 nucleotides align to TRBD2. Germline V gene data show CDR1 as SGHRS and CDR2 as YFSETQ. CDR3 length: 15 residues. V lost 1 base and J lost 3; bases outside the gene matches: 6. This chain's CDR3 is CASSLWAGGDYEQYF. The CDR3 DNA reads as TGCGCCAGCAGCTTGTGGGCGGGAGGAGACTACGAGCAGTACTTC.

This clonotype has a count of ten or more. The CDR3 region has the DNA TGCGCCAGCAGCTTGGAACCAGGGCCCACTGAAGCTTTCTTT. This encodes CASSLEPGPTEAFF. The rearrangement links TRBV5-1 to TRBJ1-1; D is perhaps TRBD1 (5 bases). Per germline, CDR1 SGHRS and CDR2 YFSETQ. Trimming shortened V by 0 bases and J by 4 bases, and 10 bases separated the two germline ends. The CDR3 spans 14 residues.

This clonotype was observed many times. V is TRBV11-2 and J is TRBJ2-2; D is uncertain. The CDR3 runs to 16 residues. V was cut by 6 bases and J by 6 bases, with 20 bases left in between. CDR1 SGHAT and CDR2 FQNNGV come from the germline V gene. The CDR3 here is CASRTHRAPKAGELFF. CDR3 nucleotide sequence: TGTGCCAGCAGAACCCACCGGGCCCCTAAGGCCGGGGAGCTGTTTTTT.

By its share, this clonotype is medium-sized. The CDR3 sequence is CSVPWGSSYNEQFF. As DNA, the CDR3 is TGCAGCGTCCCTTGGGGTAGCTCCTACAATGAGCAGTTCTTC. The chain joins TRBV29-1 to TRBJ2-1; D call uncertain. With 6 bases removed from V and 0 bases from J, the gap between germline ends came to 12 bases. Germline values: CDR1 SQVTM, CDR2 ANQGSEA. CDR3 length equals 14 residues.

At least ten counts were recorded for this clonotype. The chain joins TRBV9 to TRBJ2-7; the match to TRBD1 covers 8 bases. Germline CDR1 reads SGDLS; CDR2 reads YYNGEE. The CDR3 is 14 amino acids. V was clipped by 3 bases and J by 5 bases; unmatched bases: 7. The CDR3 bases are TGTGCCAGCAGCGCAGTGGGACAGGTGGACGAGCAGTACTTC. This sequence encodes CASSAVGQVDEQYF.

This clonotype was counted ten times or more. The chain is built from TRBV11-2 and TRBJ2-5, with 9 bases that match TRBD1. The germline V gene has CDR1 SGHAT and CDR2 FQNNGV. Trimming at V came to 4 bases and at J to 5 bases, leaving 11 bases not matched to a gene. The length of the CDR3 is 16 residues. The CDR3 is CASSSAGTGYFETQYF. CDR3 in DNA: TGTGCCAGCAGCTCGGCCGGGACAGGGTATTTCGAGACCCAGTACTTC.

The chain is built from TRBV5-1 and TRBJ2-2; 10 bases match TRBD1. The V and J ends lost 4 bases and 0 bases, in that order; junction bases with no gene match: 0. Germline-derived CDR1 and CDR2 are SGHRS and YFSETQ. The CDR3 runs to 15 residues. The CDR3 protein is CASSDRGPNTGELFF. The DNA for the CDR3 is TGCGCCAGCAGCGACAGGGGGCCGAACACCGGGGAGCTGTTTTTT.

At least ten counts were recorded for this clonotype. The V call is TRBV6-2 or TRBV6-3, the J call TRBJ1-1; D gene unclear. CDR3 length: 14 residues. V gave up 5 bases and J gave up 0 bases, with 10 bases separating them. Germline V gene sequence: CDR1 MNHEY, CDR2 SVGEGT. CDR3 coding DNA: TGTGCCAGCAGTGAGCGGCAAGTGAACACTGAAGCTTTCTTT. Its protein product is CASSERQVNTEAFF.

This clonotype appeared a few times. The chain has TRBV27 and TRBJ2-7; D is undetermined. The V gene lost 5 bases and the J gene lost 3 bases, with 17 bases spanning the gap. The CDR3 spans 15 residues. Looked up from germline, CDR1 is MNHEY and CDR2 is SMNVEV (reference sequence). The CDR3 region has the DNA TGTGCCAGCAGTCCACGAACCGGACCCCGCTACGAGCAGTACTTC. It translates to CASSPRTGPRYEQYF.

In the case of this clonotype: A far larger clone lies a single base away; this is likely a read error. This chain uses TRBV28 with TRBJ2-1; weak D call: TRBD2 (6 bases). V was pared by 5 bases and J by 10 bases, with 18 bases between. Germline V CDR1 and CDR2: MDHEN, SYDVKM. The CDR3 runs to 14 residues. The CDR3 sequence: CASSEGGRSYEQFF. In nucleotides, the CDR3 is TGTGCCAGCAGTGAGGGAGGAAGGTCCTACGAGCAGTTCTTC.

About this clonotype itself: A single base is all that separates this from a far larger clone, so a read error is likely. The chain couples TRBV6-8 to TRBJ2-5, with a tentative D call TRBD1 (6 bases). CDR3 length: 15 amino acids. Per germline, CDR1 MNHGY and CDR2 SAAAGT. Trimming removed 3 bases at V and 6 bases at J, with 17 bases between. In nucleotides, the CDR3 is TGTGCCAGCAGTTATTCAATTCACAGGGCGCAGACCCAGTACTTC. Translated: CASSYSIHRAQTQYF.

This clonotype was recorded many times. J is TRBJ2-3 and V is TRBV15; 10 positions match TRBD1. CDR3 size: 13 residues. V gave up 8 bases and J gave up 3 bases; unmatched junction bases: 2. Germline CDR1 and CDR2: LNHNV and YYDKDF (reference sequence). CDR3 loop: CATGTGDTDTQYF. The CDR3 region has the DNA TGTGCCACCGGGACAGGGGATACAGATACGCAGTATTTT.

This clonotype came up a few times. CDR3 loop: CASSEGVLSEAFF. In DNA form, the CDR3 reads TGCGCCAGCAGTGAGGGAGTACTTTCTGAAGCTTTCTTT. The chain combines TRBV10-1 with TRBJ1-1; no reliable D call. The CDR3 covers 13 residues. CDR1 WNHNN and CDR2 SYGVQD come from the germline V gene (reference sequence). Trimming stripped 2 bases from V and 6 bases from J, with 10 bases between.

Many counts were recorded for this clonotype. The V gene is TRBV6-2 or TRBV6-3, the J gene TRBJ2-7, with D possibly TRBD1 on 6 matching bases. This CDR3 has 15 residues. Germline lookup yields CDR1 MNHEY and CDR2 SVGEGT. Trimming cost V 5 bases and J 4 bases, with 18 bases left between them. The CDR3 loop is CASSEDRSAHYEQYF. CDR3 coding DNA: TGTGCCAGCAGTGAAGACAGGTCGGCCCATTACGAGCAGTACTTC.

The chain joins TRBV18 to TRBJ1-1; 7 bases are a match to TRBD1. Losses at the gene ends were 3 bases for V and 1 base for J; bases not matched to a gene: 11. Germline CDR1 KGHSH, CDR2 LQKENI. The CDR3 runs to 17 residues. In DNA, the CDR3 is TGTGCCAGCTCACCCGCAGCACGCAGGACAGGGAACACTGAAGCTTTCTTT. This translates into CASSPAARRTGNTEAFF.